This TCR beta chain is from a study of regulatory T cells in long-lasting Graves disease. The time point is: newly diagnosed GD, antithyroid drugs for less than 3 months. Extracted PBMC RNA gave rise to the TCR library. Construction of TCR beta libraries relied on iRepertoire HTBI primers and on Arm-PCR targeting CDR3 regions. TCRdb analysed the multiplex PCR reads with MiXCR anew, one entry per CDR3 protein. The table includes a few hundred thousand distinct CDR3 sequences, about 15% detected once. This clonotype has at least ten counts. There are 15 residues in the CDR3. Trimming cost V 0 bases and J 7 bases, with 12 bases left between them. CDR1 ENHRY and CDR2 SYGVKD come from the germline V gene. The same sample was also studied in work on T cells in Graves' hyperthyroidism and ophthalmopathy.

The sample was peripheral blood mononuclear cells (PBMCs), taken at new diagnosis, from a patient treated with antithyroid drugs. The chain couples TRBV10-3 to TRBJ1-4, with D perhaps matching TRBD1 (5 bases). The sequence came from a woman between 50 and 59 years old with Graves disease. The CDR3 is CAISESRGAGEKLFF. In DNA, the CDR3 is TGTGCCATCAGTGAGTCGAGAGGGGCGGGTGAAAAACTGTTTTTT.